A selection of T cell receptor beta chains follows, all from one sample in a study of regulatory T cells in long-lasting Graves disease. TCRdb re-called the multiplex PCR reads with MiXCR, one entry per CDR3 protein. This sample has about 360,000 distinct CDR3 sequences, with around 16% found just once. These sequences were also reported in another study, on T cells in Graves' hyperthyroidism and ophthalmopathy.

This material consisted of peripheral blood mononuclear cells (PBMCs), taken at new diagnosis, from a patient treated with antithyroid drugs. These TCRs come from a woman younger than 30 with Graves disease. The CDR3 runs from the conserved cysteine through the conserved F or W. The D gene is left open where the match is weak. Clone size appears in some rows only: once, few, many, or a class for an expanded clone.

cdr3_nt: TGTGCCAGCAGCGCTCCGGGGTCCGATACGCAGTATTTT; cdr3_aa: CASSAPGSDTQYF; v_call: TRBV7-9; clone_size: few; j_call: TRBJ2-3; d_call: .
cdr3_nt: TGTGCCAGCAGCTCGGAGTTACACACTGAAGCTTTCTTT; cdr3_aa: CASSSELHTEAFF; v_call: TRBV7-9; clone_size: many; j_call: TRBJ1-1; d_call: .
cdr3_nt: TGTGCCAGCAGTTACTCGGGACAGGAGCAGTTCTTC; cdr3_aa: CASSYSGQEQFF; v_call: TRBV6-5; clone_size: .; j_call: TRBJ2-1; d_call: TRBD1
cdr3_nt: TGTGCCAGCTTGGGGAACAAACACCGGGGCAATGAGCAGTTCTTC; cdr3_aa: CASLGNKHRGNEQFF; v_call: TRBV2; clone_size: many; j_call: TRBJ2-1; d_call: .
cdr3_nt: TGTGCCAGCAGCTTCCCAGGGGTTCGCAACTATGGCTACACCTTC; cdr3_aa: CASSFPGVRNYGYTF; v_call: TRBV7-9; clone_size: few; j_call: TRBJ1-2; d_call: .
cdr3_nt: TGTGCCAGCAGTTTTGAGGGGCCTAAAGATACGCAGTATTTT; cdr3_aa: CASSFEGPKDTQYF; v_call: TRBV27; clone_size: many; j_call: TRBJ2-3; d_call: .
cdr3_nt: TGTGCCAGCAGCCAAGGCAGGCACACTGAAGCTTTCTTT; cdr3_aa: CASSQGRHTEAFF; v_call: TRBV3-1; clone_size: many; j_call: TRBJ1-1; d_call: .
cdr3_nt: TGTGCCTGGAGTACGGGACAGCCTGGCAAGCAGTACTTC; cdr3_aa: CAWSTGQPGKQYF; v_call: TRBV30; clone_size: many; j_call: TRBJ2-7; d_call: TRBD1
cdr3_nt: TGCAGTGCTATAAGACAGGGGGTTCAGCCCCAGCATTTT; cdr3_aa: CSAIRQGVQPQHF; v_call: TRBV20-1; clone_size: many; j_call: TRBJ1-5; d_call: TRBD1
cdr3_nt: TGTGCCAGCAGCCGGGTCGGACAGGGGAGGTTCAATGAGCAGTTCTTC; cdr3_aa: CASSRVGQGRFNEQFF; v_call: TRBV12-3/TRBV12-4; clone_size: many; j_call: TRBJ2-1; d_call: TRBD1
cdr3_nt: TGTGCCAGCAAATCATGGACTGTAGGTGACTACGAGCAGTACTTC; cdr3_aa: CASKSWTVGDYEQYF; v_call: TRBV2; clone_size: many; j_call: TRBJ2-7; d_call: .
cdr3_nt: TGTGCCAGCAGTCCTCACAGGGGGGTCGACGACGAGCAGTACTTC; cdr3_aa: CASSPHRGVDDEQYF; v_call: TRBV12-3/TRBV12-4; clone_size: many; j_call: TRBJ2-7; d_call: TRBD1
cdr3_nt: TGCAGTGCTAGAGACAGGGGGAACACTGAAGCTTTCTTT; cdr3_aa: CSARDRGNTEAFF; v_call: TRBV20-1; clone_size: .; j_call: TRBJ1-1; d_call: .
cdr3_nt: TGTGCCAGCAGTTACTCGTGGGCGCTAGCCAAAAACATTCAGTACTTC; cdr3_aa: CASSYSWALAKNIQYF; v_call: TRBV6-5; clone_size: many; j_call: TRBJ2-4; d_call: .
cdr3_nt: TGCAGCGTTGACGGACTGCGCACAGATACGCAGTATTTT; cdr3_aa: CSVDGLRTDTQYF; v_call: TRBV29-1; clone_size: many; j_call: TRBJ2-3; d_call: .
cdr3_nt: TGTGCCATCAGTTCCCCGGACAGGAAAGAGACCCAGTACTTC; cdr3_aa: CAISSPDRKETQYF; v_call: TRBV10-3; clone_size: many; j_call: TRBJ2-5; d_call: TRBD1
cdr3_nt: TGTGCCAGCAGCTCAACTGTGTTGGGGACGGTTAACAATGAGCAGTTCTTC; cdr3_aa: CASSSTVLGTVNNEQFF; v_call: TRBV7-3; clone_size: few; j_call: TRBJ2-1; d_call: .
cdr3_nt: TGTGCCAGCAGTGAGGGAAACCCAGCAGTGGCATTGGAGTTCTTC; cdr3_aa: CASSEGNPAVALEFF; v_call: TRBV2; clone_size: many; j_call: TRBJ2-1; d_call: .
cdr3_nt: TGCGCCAGCTCTCTTCTAGCGGGGGATAAAAATCGGGCCTACGAGCAGTACTTC; cdr3_aa: CASSLLAGDKNRAYEQYF; v_call: TRBV5-1; clone_size: few; j_call: TRBJ2-7; d_call: TRBD2
cdr3_nt: TGTGCCAGCAGCTGGGGACATGGGGCCCGGAGTTTCAATGAGCAGTTCTTC; cdr3_aa: CASSWGHGARSFNEQFF; v_call: TRBV11-2; clone_size: once; j_call: TRBJ2-1; d_call: .
cdr3_nt: TGTGCCAGCAGTTACTCGATCCGGGAGGGGAAACAAGAGACCCAGTACTTC; cdr3_aa: CASSYSIREGKQETQYF; v_call: TRBV6-5; clone_size: many; j_call: TRBJ2-5; d_call: TRBD2
cdr3_nt: TGTGCCAGCCAGACGGGCACAGATACGCAGTATTTT; cdr3_aa: CASQTGTDTQYF; v_call: TRBV25-1; clone_size: .; j_call: TRBJ2-3; d_call: .
cdr3_nt: TGTGCCAGCAGTTACGTGGGGGGCCACTACGAGCAGTACTTC; cdr3_aa: CASSYVGGHYEQYF; v_call: TRBV6-2/TRBV6-3; clone_size: .; j_call: TRBJ2-7; d_call: .
cdr3_nt: TGTGCCAGCAGTGAATTGGGCGGGCGGGCCGGTGAGCAGTTCTTC; cdr3_aa: CASSELGGRAGEQFF; v_call: TRBV2; clone_size: many; j_call: TRBJ2-1; d_call: .
cdr3_nt: TGTGCCACCAGTGTTGGGGGAAGGGAGACCCAGTACTTC; cdr3_aa: CATSVGGRETQYF; v_call: TRBV24-1; clone_size: .; j_call: TRBJ2-5; d_call: .
cdr3_nt: TGCGCCAGCAGCAGCCAAGGGACTAGCGGTAACCAAGAGACCCAGTACTTC; cdr3_aa: CASSSQGTSGNQETQYF; v_call: TRBV5-1; clone_size: .; j_call: TRBJ2-5; d_call: TRBD2
cdr3_nt: TGTGCCAGCAGCTTGAAGGGGTCTAATGAAAAACTGTTTTTT; cdr3_aa: CASSLKGSNEKLFF; v_call: TRBV5-4; clone_size: once; j_call: TRBJ1-4; d_call: .
cdr3_nt: TGCGCCAGCAGCGGGGAAGGGACAGGGGGGGTCGGCGCAGATACGCAGTATTTT; cdr3_aa: CASSGEGTGGVGADTQYF; v_call: TRBV5-1; clone_size: many; j_call: TRBJ2-3; d_call: TRBD1
cdr3_nt: TGTGCCAGCAGCCAAGAGCTCCGGGGACTAGCGGGAGCCCCCTACAATGAGCAGTTCTTC; cdr3_aa: CASSQELRGLAGAPYNEQFF; v_call: TRBV3-1; clone_size: few; j_call: TRBJ2-1; d_call: TRBD2
cdr3_nt: TGCGCCAGCGGCCGGGACCCTTTAGATACGCAGTATTTT; cdr3_aa: CASGRDPLDTQYF; v_call: TRBV4-1; clone_size: .; j_call: TRBJ2-3; d_call: .
cdr3_nt: TGTGCCAGCAGTTACTCGAATCGGGTAGCGGGAGGCGAGCAGTTCTTC; cdr3_aa: CASSYSNRVAGGEQFF; v_call: TRBV6-5; clone_size: few; j_call: TRBJ2-1; d_call: TRBD2
cdr3_nt: TGTGCCAGCAGCCCGCGTAGTAGGTATGGAGAGACCCAGTACTTC; cdr3_aa: CASSPRSRYGETQYF; v_call: TRBV7-2; clone_size: few; j_call: TRBJ2-5; d_call: .
cdr3_nt: TGCGCCAGCAGCTTAGGGGGTACTGAATACAATGAGCAGTTCTTC; cdr3_aa: CASSLGGTEYNEQFF; v_call: TRBV5-1; clone_size: many; j_call: TRBJ2-1; d_call: .
cdr3_nt: TGTGCCAGCAGCCAGGAGAGGGGCGGCGGGGGGGCCTACAATGAGCAGTTCTTC; cdr3_aa: CASSQERGGGGAYNEQFF; v_call: TRBV4-2; clone_size: many; j_call: TRBJ2-1; d_call: TRBD2
cdr3_nt: TGCAGCGTCGGGACTAGCGTATCCTCCTACGAGCAGTACTTC; cdr3_aa: CSVGTSVSSYEQYF; v_call: TRBV29-1; clone_size: many; j_call: TRBJ2-7; d_call: TRBD2
cdr3_nt: TGCAGTGCTAGAGTAACGACCGTGAATTCACCCCTCCACTTT; cdr3_aa: CSARVTTVNSPLHF; v_call: TRBV20-1; clone_size: many; j_call: TRBJ1-6; d_call: .
cdr3_nt: TGCGCCAGCAGCGGCGGGGGGCGCCGAGGGGGGAACACTGAAGCTTTCTTT; cdr3_aa: CASSGGGRRGGNTEAFF; v_call: TRBV5-1; clone_size: many; j_call: TRBJ1-1; d_call: .
cdr3_nt: TGTGCCAGCAGTGAGGGCAGGGCACGATCAGATACGCAGTATTTT; cdr3_aa: CASSEGRARSDTQYF; v_call: TRBV2; clone_size: many; j_call: TRBJ2-3; d_call: .
cdr3_nt: TGTGCCAGCAGCCGCCTTTCCCAGGAGACCCAGTACTTC; cdr3_aa: CASSRLSQETQYF; v_call: TRBV3-1; clone_size: .; j_call: TRBJ2-5; d_call: .
cdr3_nt: TGTGCCAGCAGTGCTCCTTACAGGGGGCGCCCCTACGAGCAGTACTTC; cdr3_aa: CASSAPYRGRPYEQYF; v_call: TRBV6-1; clone_size: .; j_call: TRBJ2-7; d_call: TRBD1
cdr3_nt: TGCAGTGCTAGGGGAGCTAGCGGGAGCAATGAGCAGTTCTTC; cdr3_aa: CSARGASGSNEQFF; v_call: TRBV20-1; clone_size: many; j_call: TRBJ2-1; d_call: TRBD2
cdr3_nt: TGTGCCAGCAGGGCAGCCAGCTCTGGAAACACCATATATTTT; cdr3_aa: CASRAASSGNTIYF; v_call: TRBV2; clone_size: many; j_call: TRBJ1-3; d_call: .
cdr3_nt: TGTGCCAGCAGTGATTTGCATCGTTCCCGGTTAGCCAAAAACATTCAGTACTTC; cdr3_aa: CASSDLHRSRLAKNIQYF; v_call: TRBV27; clone_size: .; j_call: TRBJ2-4; d_call: .
cdr3_nt: TGTGCCAGCGGGGTCTCAGATACGCAGTATTTT; cdr3_aa: CASGVSDTQYF; v_call: TRBV6-2/TRBV6-3; clone_size: few; j_call: TRBJ2-3; d_call: .